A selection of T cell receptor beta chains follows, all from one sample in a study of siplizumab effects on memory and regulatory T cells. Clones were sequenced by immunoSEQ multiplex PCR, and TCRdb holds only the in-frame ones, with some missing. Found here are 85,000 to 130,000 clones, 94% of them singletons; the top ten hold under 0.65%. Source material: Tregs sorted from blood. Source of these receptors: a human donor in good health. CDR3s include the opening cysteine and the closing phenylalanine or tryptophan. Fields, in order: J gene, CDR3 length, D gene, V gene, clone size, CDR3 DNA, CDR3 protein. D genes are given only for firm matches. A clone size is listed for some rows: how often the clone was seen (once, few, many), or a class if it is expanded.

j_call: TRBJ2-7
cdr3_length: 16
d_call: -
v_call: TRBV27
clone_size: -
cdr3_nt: TGTGCCAGCAGGGAGTTACGGGGGCCCGTTTCCTACGAGCAGTACTTC
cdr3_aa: CASRELRGPVSYEQYF

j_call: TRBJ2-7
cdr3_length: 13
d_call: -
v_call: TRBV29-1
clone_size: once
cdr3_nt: TGCAGCGTTGGCAGGGGTGGTGGCTACGAGCAGTACTTC
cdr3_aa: CSVGRGGGYEQYF

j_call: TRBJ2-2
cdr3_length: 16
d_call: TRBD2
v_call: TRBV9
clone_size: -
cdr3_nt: TGTGCCAGCAGCCCCGGGACTAGCGGTGTTCTCGGGGAGCTGTTTTTT
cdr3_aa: CASSPGTSGVLGELFF

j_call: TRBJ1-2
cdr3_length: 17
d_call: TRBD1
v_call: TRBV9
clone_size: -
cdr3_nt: TGTGCCAGCAGCGTAGGTGAGTTCCGGGACAGGGGACATGGCTACACCTTC
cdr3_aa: CASSVGEFRDRGHGYTF

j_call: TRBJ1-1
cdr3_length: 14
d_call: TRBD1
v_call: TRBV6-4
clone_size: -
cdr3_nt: TGTGCCAGCAGAAGTGACAGGGGTATGGGTGAAGCTTTCTTT
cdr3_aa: CASRSDRGMGEAFF

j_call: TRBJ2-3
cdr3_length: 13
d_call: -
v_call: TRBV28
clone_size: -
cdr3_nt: TGTGCCAGCAAAGCGTATCACACAGATACGCAGTATTTT
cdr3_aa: CASKAYHTDTQYF

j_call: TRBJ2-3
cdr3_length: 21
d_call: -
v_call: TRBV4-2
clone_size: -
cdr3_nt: TGTGCCAGCAGCCCAGGTGTAATACGTCAGTTCACAATCTCTAGCACAGATACGCAGTATTTT
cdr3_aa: CASSPGVIRQFTISSTDTQYF

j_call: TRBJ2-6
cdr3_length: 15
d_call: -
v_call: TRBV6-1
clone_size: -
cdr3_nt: TGTGCCAGCGGGAGGACAGTTCTTCGCACCAACGTCCTGACTTTC
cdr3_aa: CASGRTVLRTNVLTF

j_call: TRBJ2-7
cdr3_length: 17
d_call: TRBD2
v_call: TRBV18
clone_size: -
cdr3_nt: TGTGCCAGCTCCTCCTTCAGACCGGGACTAGCGCCCTACGAGCAGTACTTC
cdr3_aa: CASSSFRPGLAPYEQYF

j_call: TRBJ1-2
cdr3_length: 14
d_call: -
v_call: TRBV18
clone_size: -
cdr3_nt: TGTGCCAGCTCACAATCCTCTGTTGTCTATGGCTACACCTTC
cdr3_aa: CASSQSSVVYGYTF

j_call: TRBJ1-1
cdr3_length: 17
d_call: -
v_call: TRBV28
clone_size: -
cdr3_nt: TGTGCCAGCTTTTCCGGGGTCGGCCCATCGAGGAACACTGAAGCTTTCTTT
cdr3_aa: CASFSGVGPSRNTEAFF

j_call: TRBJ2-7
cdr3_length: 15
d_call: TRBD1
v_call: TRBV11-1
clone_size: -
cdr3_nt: TGTGCCAGCAGCTTAGGACAGGGGGACGCCTACGAGCAGTACTTC
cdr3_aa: CASSLGQGDAYEQYF

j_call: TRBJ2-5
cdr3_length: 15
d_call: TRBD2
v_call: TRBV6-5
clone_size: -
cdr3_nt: TGTGCCAGCAGTCGACCACTAGCGTTCCAAGAGACCCAGTACTTC
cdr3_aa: CASSRPLAFQETQYF

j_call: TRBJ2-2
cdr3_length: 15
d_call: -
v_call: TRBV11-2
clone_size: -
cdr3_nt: TGTGCCAGCAGCCCCTCCGTTCGTTCCACCGGGGAGCTGTTTTTT
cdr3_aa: CASSPSVRSTGELFF

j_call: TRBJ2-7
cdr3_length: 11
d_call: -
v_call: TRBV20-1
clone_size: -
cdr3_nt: TGCAGTGCGGCGACAGAATACGAGCAGTACTTC
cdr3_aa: CSAATEYEQYF

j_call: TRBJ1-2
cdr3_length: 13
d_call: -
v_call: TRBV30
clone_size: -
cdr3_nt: TGTGCCTGGAGTGGTCTAGGGAACTATGGCTACACCTTC
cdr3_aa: CAWSGLGNYGYTF

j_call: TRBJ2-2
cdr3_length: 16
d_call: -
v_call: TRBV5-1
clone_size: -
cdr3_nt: TGCGCCAGCAGCTCTCAGGGTTGGGATAACACCGGGGAGCTGTTTTTT
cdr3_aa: CASSSQGWDNTGELFF

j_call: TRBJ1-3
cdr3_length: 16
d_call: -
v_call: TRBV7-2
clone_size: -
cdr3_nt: TGTGCCAGCAGCTCCAAGGGGCAGGTACCGGGAAACACCATATATTTT
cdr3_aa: CASSSKGQVPGNTIYF

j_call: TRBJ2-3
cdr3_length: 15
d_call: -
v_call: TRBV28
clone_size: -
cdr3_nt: TGTGCCAGCAGTTCCCTGGGGCGGGGCACAGATACGCAGTATTTT
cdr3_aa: CASSSLGRGTDTQYF

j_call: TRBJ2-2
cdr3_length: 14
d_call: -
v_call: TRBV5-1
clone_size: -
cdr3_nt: TGCGCCAGCAGCTCAAGACCTTATCCCGGGGAGCTGTTTTTT
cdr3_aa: CASSSRPYPGELFF

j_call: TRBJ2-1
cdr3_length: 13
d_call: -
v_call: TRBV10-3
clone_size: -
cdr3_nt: TGTGCCATCAGGGAGACTGTATCCAATGAGCAGTTCTTC
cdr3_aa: CAIRETVSNEQFF

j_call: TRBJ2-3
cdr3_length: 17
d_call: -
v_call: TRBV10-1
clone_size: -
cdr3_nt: TGCGCCAGCAGTGAGTCTACCGCACAACCTAGCACAGATACGCAGTATTTT
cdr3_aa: CASSESTAQPSTDTQYF

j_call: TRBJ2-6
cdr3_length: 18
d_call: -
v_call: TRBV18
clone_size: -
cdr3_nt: TGTGCCAGCTCACCCTACGGGACGTCTCTCTCTGGGGCCAACGTCCTGACTTTC
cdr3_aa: CASSPYGTSLSGANVLTF

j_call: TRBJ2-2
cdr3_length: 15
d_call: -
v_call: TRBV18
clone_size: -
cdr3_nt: TGTGCCAGCTCACCACCGAGGCTGACGACCGGGGAGCTGTTTTTT
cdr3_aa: CASSPPRLTTGELFF